This T cell receptor beta chain was captured by sequencing in a study of Graves' ophthalmopathy and Graves' hyperthyroidism. About the research overall: Over 18 months of follow-up, stable hyperthyroidism required that no ophthalmopathy appear.

The CDR3 runs to 14 residues. Unmatched junction bases numbered 7, after V lost 6 bases and J lost 9 bases. The germline V gene encodes CDR1 MNHEY and CDR2 SVGAGI. The TCR beta CDR3 regions underwent amplification from RNA transcripts. The first-round RT-PCR employed HTBI primers together with the Qiagen OneStep RT-PCR kit. A multiplex PCR was then performed as the second round. TCRdb processed the multiplex PCR reads anew with MiXCR; each CDR3 protein has one entry. The sample shows about 1.2 million distinct CDR3 sequences, 35% to 40% of them seen only once. As for this clonotype: Its specificity is unknown.

Broader study findings: From stable hyperthyroidism, ophthalmopathy was separated by a 13-signature model with approximately 90% sensitivity and more than 75% specificity.

This clonotype originated in an adult man with Graves' hyperthyroidism. The chain uses TRBV6-5 and TRBJ1-6, with 8 bases matching TRBD1. Sequencing used peripheral blood or thyroid tissue (not recorded which). The CDR3, as DNA: TGTGCCAGCAGGGGACAGGAAAGGTCTTCACCCCTCCACTTT. This gives the protein CASRGQERSSPLHF.